This T cell receptor beta chain was documented in a study of CD8+CD57+ T cells in acquired aplastic anemia. Study overall: Each DNA sample taken from sorted CD4+ and CD8+ cells came to about 3 ug on average. Whole-study findings and limits: Overlapping CD8+ CDR3 repertoires of patients and controls contained roughly 27 shared sequences. A significant difference in CD8+ Simpson's diversity between patients and controls was not found.

This clonotype was counted only a few times. Its antigen is still unknown. The CDR3 sequence is 13 residues long. The junction had 0 bases not matched to a gene; V was cut back by 1 base and J by 4 bases. Germline lookup yields CDR1 SEHNR and CDR2 FQNEAQ (reference sequence). The patients chosen for sequencing had shown expansion of CD8+CD57+ cells (detected by flow cytometry). By the time of blood sampling, patients had still received no therapy. Genomic DNA, serving as template, underwent TCR beta VDJ and CDR3 profiling. A single record per CDR3 protein comes from TCRdb applying MiXCR to the reads. The repertoire has about 98,000 distinct CDR3 sequences, about 66% of them found once; the top ten carry less than 75%.

The sequenced sample was sorted CD4+, CD8+, or CD8+CD57+ T cells (not recorded which) from PBMCs. The receptor was isolated from a human donor with aplastic anemia. The chain uses TRBV7-9 and TRBJ2-7; 8 bases are a match to TRBD2. DNA of the CDR3: TGTGCCAGCAGCTTAGTAGCGGGGTACGAGCAGTACTTC. Its translation: CASSLVAGYEQYF.